Listed below are T cell receptor beta chains from one sample, sequenced in a study of blood T cell repertoires in COVID-19. Measured with immunoSEQ multiplex PCR; TCRdb has only the in-frame clones, and not every one. This table has roughly 130,000 clones, roughly 80% appearing once. The sequenced material came from peripheral blood. Source of these receptors: a woman aged 50 to 60 with acute or convalescent COVID-19. The CDR3 runs from the conserved cysteine through the conserved F or W. D genes are given only for firm matches. Not every row has a clone size; where given, it reads once, few, many or a size class.

TRBV19	NA	TRBD2	TRBJ2-7	CASSKSGLAGVPYEQYF	TGTGCCAGTAGTAAATCGGGACTAGCGGGGGTACCCTACGAGCAGTACTTC
TRBV2	NA	NA	TRBJ2-1	CASSDRGLSSYNEQFF	TGTGCCAGCAGTGACAGGGGATTAAGCTCCTACAATGAGCAGTTCTTC
TRBV5-1	NA	TRBD2	TRBJ2-3	CASSQPSGGTDTQYF	TGCGCCAGCAGCCAACCTAGCGGGGGTACAGATACGCAGTATTTT
TRBV5-8	NA	NA	TRBJ2-4	CASSSRGGGIQYF	TGTGCCAGCAGTTCAAGGGGCGGTGGCATTCAGTACTTC
TRBV6-5	NA	NA	TRBJ1-1	CASSLQGSNTEAFF	TGTGCCAGCAGTCTCCAGGGGTCGAACACTGAAGCTTTCTTT
TRBV5-5	NA	TRBD1	TRBJ1-6	CASSPNRGLSYNSPLHF	TGTGCCAGCAGCCCTAACAGGGGGCTGTCCTATAATTCACCCCTCCACTTT
TRBV5-6	NA	TRBD1	TRBJ1-1	CASSLAGTGNTEAFF	TGTGCCAGCAGCTTGGCCGGGACAGGGAACACTGAAGCTTTCTTT
TRBV9	NA	NA	TRBJ1-4	CASSPRTATNEKLFF	TGTGCCAGCAGCCCGCGGACAGCAACTAATGAAAAACTGTTTTTT
TRBV9	NA	NA	TRBJ1-1	CASSVVGQNTEAFF	TGTGCCAGCAGCGTAGTGGGACAGAACACTGAAGCTTTCTTT
TRBV7-8	few	TRBD1	TRBJ1-1	CASSLERGGQANRNTEAFF	TGTGCCAGCAGCTTAGAAAGGGGCGGACAGGCCAACAGGAACACTGAAGCTTTCTTT
TRBV19	NA	TRBD2	TRBJ2-3	CASSETSGGPVTDTQYF	TGTGCCAGTAGCGAGACTAGCGGGGGGCCGGTCACAGATACGCAGTATTTT
TRBV18	NA	NA	TRBJ1-1	CASSPAGGMGTEAFF	TGTGCCAGCTCACCTGCCGGGGGAATGGGCACTGAAGCTTTCTTT
TRBV5-4	NA	TRBD1	TRBJ2-1	CASSLGQGAFNEQFF	TGTGCCAGCAGCCTGGGACAGGGGGCGTTCAATGAGCAGTTCTTC
TRBV7-9	NA	NA	TRBJ2-5	CASSLAEMRETQYF	TGTGCCAGCAGCTTAGCAGAAATGCGGGAGACCCAGTACTTC
TRBV14	NA	NA	TRBJ1-3	CASSQQGVGNTIYF	TGTGCCAGCAGCCAACAAGGGGTGGGAAACACCATATATTTT
TRBV5-5	NA	TRBD2	TRBJ2-5	CASSRSPLAGGRETQYF	TGTGCCAGCAGCCGGTCCCCTTTAGCGGGGGGGCGAGAGACCCAGTACTTC
TRBV27	NA	NA	TRBJ1-5	CASSLEGASNQPQHF	TGTGCCAGCAGTTTGGAGGGTGCGAGCAATCAGCCCCAGCATTTT
TRBV3-1/TRBV3-2	NA	NA	TRBJ1-1	CASSQDMGARDTEAFF	TGTGCCAGCAGCCAAGATATGGGGGCGAGGGACACTGAAGCTTTCTTT
TRBV27	NA	NA	TRBJ1-4	CASSFSPRGAGEKLFF	TGTGCCAGCAGTTTTAGCCCTCGGGGGGCAGGGGAAAAACTGTTTTTT
TRBV28	NA	TRBD1	TRBJ1-6	CASSVGQGMNSPLHF	TGTGCCAGCAGTGTGGGACAGGGGATGAATTCACCCCTCCACTTT
TRBV3-1/TRBV3-2	NA	NA	TRBJ2-7	CASSSRAYEQYF	TGTGCCAGCAGCTCTCGGGCCTACGAGCAGTACTTC
TRBV5-1	NA	NA	TRBJ2-7	CASSLGAGDPYEQYF	TGCGCCAGCAGCTTAGGGGCAGGGGATCCCTACGAGCAGTACTTC
TRBV20-1	NA	TRBD2	TRBJ2-1	CSASNSWTSLNNEQFF	TGCAGTGCTAGTAACTCCTGGACTAGCCTTAACAATGAGCAGTTCTTC
TRBV9	NA	NA	TRBJ1-3	CASSAAGSGNTIYF	TGTGCCAGCAGCGCCGCAGGGTCTGGAAACACCATATATTTT
TRBV15	NA	NA	TRBJ1-2	CATSREQPYGYTF	TGTGCCACCAGCAGAGAACAGCCCTATGGCTACACCTTC
TRBV10-2	once	TRBD1	TRBJ1-1	CASSEPKTGVGNTEAFF	TGCGCCAGCAGTGAGCCCAAAACAGGGGTGGGGAACACTGAAGCTTTCTTT
TRBV21-1	NA	NA	TRBJ1-1	CASSSSTLREPNTEAFF	TGTGCCAGCAGCTCTAGTACCCTCAGGGAACCGAACACTGAAGCTTTCTTT
TRBV7-8	NA	TRBD2	TRBJ2-7	CASSLGGAYSYEQYF	TGTGCCAGCAGTCTCGGGGGGGCCTACTCCTACGAGCAGTACTTC